This record looks at one T cell receptor (beta chain) sequence and its context. The antigen this receptor binds is unknown. Base qualities were left out, and no much larger clone turns up one base away. These data are taken from a study of regulatory T cells in long-lasting Graves disease (dated by TCRdb to the early 2020s). Concerning the study at large: Newly diagnosed Graves' disease patients had taken antithyroid drugs for less than 3 months. Peripheral blood TCR sequencing and RNA sequencing compared persistent Graves' disease patients with newly diagnosed Graves' disease patients. The study was registered as a clinical trial and conducted in China. A total of about 35 samples underwent TCR sequencing: approximately 13 from persistent and around 20 from newly diagnosed Graves' disease patients.

The CDR3 measures 14 amino acids from cysteine to phenylalanine. Only the CDR3 DNA is retained, 42 bases long and in frame from the first base. The germline V gene (reference sequence) yields DFQATT for CDR1 and SNEGSKA for CDR2. V lost 5 bases and J lost 5 bases, and the count of bases not matched to a germline gene is 5. Preparation of the library involved multiplex PCR. Sequenced on an Illumina HiSeq 4000. TCR beta libraries were built with iRepertoire HTBI primers and Arm-PCR amplification of CDR3 regions. Before sequencing, the PCR products went through gel purification. Per the authors' processing: A total of roughly 58 TRBV and under 15 TRBJ segments were identified across samples and were used for gene usage analysis of CDR3 amino acid clonotypes. COPE and FqMerger were used to merge filtered high-quality paired reads into contigs. BLAST was used to align contigs to the IMGT TRBV, TRBD and TRBJ reference genes, and CDR3 was defined following IMGT. Highly expanded clones were defined as clonotypes with a frequency above 0.1%. Shannon entropy was used to measure repertoire diversity, and the Gini coefficient was used to measure V-J evenness. A clonotype was considered public if more than one individual shared it. TCRdb reran the public reads through fastp at Q25 and MiXCR, keeping productive beta chains. Each entry merges the rows of one CDR3 protein and shows their most common DNA and genes. TCRdb's processing, not the study's, gives the V and J calls here. The sample data list 400,000 to 500,000 distinct CDR3 sequences, and 15% of these were observed just once. The ten most abundant clones make up approximately 7.8% of the sample.

The investigation overall reported the following: Only peripheral blood was studied, because thyroid tissue, the primary lesion, was inaccessible. Sequencing and analysis were restricted to the TCR beta chain. More public clonotypes were shared among persistent patients (under 3,000) than among newly diagnosed patients (966). Preferential use of TRBV28, TRBJ1-2 and TRBJ2-5 was observed in persistent disease, whereas TRBV20-1 and TRBJ2-1 were favored in newly diagnosed disease. Compared with newly diagnosed patients, patients with persistent Graves' disease had lower TCR Shannon entropy and fewer highly expanded clones, which suggests clonal expansion. As a limitation, the authors acknowledged that the small sample size may reduce accuracy.

The label giving this sample's time point can be read as: newly diagnosed GD, antithyroid drugs for less than 3 months. For both TCR sequencing and RNA sequencing, RNA was extracted from PBMCs using TRIzol. Graves' disease was diagnosed according to American Thyroid Association guidelines. Patients for the study were recruited at an endocrinology department in Xi'an, China. From each patient, roughly 9 milliliters of peripheral blood was collected into an EDTA anticoagulant tube. Ficoll Paque Plus density gradient separation was used to isolate PBMCs, and no further T cell sorting was done. RNA quality was checked with an Agilent 2100 Bioanalyzer and agarose gel, and concentration with a NanoDrop 2000. These records were also assigned to another study, of T cells in Graves' hyperthyroidism and ophthalmopathy. As described in the second report: Graves' hyperthyroidism was defined as stable when no progression to ophthalmopathy occurred over 18 months of follow-up. Hyperthyroidism patients were newly diagnosed, with disease duration under 2 months, and aged 18 to 65 years. Patients with uncontrolled infections, other autoimmune diseases, pregnancy or lactation were excluded. Diagnoses were established on the basis of clinical symptoms, serum thyroxine and TRAb, thyroid ultrasound, and orbital computed tomography. For the first round of RT-PCR on the TCR CDR3, the HTBI primer set was used together with the Qiagen OneStep RT-PCR kit. Most expanded thyroid clonotypes (frequency above 0.001) were also detected in blood, suggesting blood repertoires may reflect thyroid immune responses. A 13 V-J signature model separated ophthalmopathy from stable hyperthyroidism, with approximately 87% sensitivity and 81% to 83% specificity in cross-validation and 80%/75% in testing. In validation, progression to ophthalmopathy was predicted by the model with roughly 71% sensitivity and about 72% specificity, a median of approximately 6.5 months before onset. TCR V-J signatures able to tell the groups apart were searched for in a discovery cohort of some 100 patients, of whom 40 to 45 had Graves' ophthalmopathy and 57 had stable Graves' hyperthyroidism. Prospective prediction of ophthalmopathy was tested in an independent validation cohort of 18 to 20 hyperthyroidism patients and approximately 17 patients who later progressed to ophthalmopathy. For training and testing, the approximately 92 patients in the discovery cohort were randomly divided in a 7:3 ratio. In addition, the study compared T-cell repertoires in thyroid tissue and in blood from roughly six Graves' hyperthyroidism patients. After sampling, hyperthyroidism patients received methimazole starting at 30 mg daily, and ophthalmopathy patients received high-dose intravenous methylprednisolone. A second multiplex PCR round built the libraries, followed by size selection and purification. Libraries were sequenced paired-end with 100 bp reads on an Illumina HiSeq2000. Raw data were processed with SOAPnuke, discarding reads with adapters, uncalled bases, mean Phred below 15, or no exact constant-primer or identifier match. COPE v1.2.5 was used to merge the high-quality paired reads, and each unique nucleotide sequence was defined as a clonotype. MiTCR v1.1 was used to align clonotypes to the IMGT TRBV, TRBD and TRBJ reference segments. Analysis was restricted to V-J combinations with a frequency above 0.0001, which covered roughly 99% of repertoires. The TCS score was defined as F50 (clonal expansion) divided by E x V (chaos), with BLOSUM62-based TCRdist calculated between CDR3 peptides within each V-J. Welch's t-statistics and random forest reduced around 550 V-J features to 10 to 15, which were used in a naive Bayes classifier (R e1071). No statistical method was used to set the sample size in advance, and investigators knew the group allocation. The paper describes TCR Vbeta CDR3 sequencing of about 140 peripheral blood samples, made up of 43 ophthalmopathy patients, roughly 80 hyperthyroidism patients and 17 progressor patients.

The chain uses TRBV20-1 and TRBJ2-3, with 12 bases in between that match TRBD2. The TCR sequence derives from a woman aged 40 to 50 with Graves disease. Donor details come from another sample of the same person, matched by shared clones. The material was peripheral blood mononuclear cells (PBMCs), obtained at new diagnosis, from a patient treated with antithyroid drugs. The CDR3 reads as follows: CSASRLAGEDTQYF. The DNA reads TGCAGTGCTTCCCGACTAGCGGGAGAAGATACGCAGTATTTT.